One and the same sample provided the 27 T cell receptor beta chains below, sequenced in a study of cytomegalovirus exposure and HLA in healthy donors. The method was immunoSEQ multiplex PCR; TCRdb's version includes in-frame clones alone and lacks a portion of them. Of 150,000 to 200,000 clones in the sample, about 90% are singletons; the top ten hold approximately 3%. The material sequenced was PBMCs. Receptors were obtained from a woman aged 18-35 years in good health and CMV-seropositive.

CDR3 sequence (DNA): TGTGCCAGCAGTGAACGAAAAGGGACTTTGGGTGGGCAGTTCTTC. Protein sequence: CASSERKGTLGGQFF. The rearrangement joins TRBV6-1 to TRBJ2-1; a possible D gene is TRBD2 (6 bases). The germline V gene has CDR1 MNHNS and CDR2 SASEGT. The CDR3 totals 15 residues. Trimming shortened V by 2 bases and J by 12 bases, and 20 bases separated the two germline ends.

The V and J genes are TRBV6-6 and TRBJ2-7; the match to TRBD1 covers 7 bases. Trimming at V came to 0 bases and at J to 4 bases, leaving 6 bases not matched to a gene. There are 15 residues in the CDR3. The germline V gene encodes CDR1 MNHNY and CDR2 SVGAGI (reference sequence). CDR3 amino acids: CASSYSGTELYEQYF. The CDR3 DNA reads TGTGCCAGCAGTTACTCTGGGACAGAACTATACGAGCAGTACTTC.

The gene calls are TRBV19 and TRBJ2-1; possible D gene TRBD2, 5 bases. The V end lost 3 bases, the J end lost 7 bases, and 19 bases lay between the germline ends. The CDR3 is made up of 16 amino acids. Germline V gene sequence: CDR1 LNHDA, CDR2 SQIVND (reference sequence). This CDR3 is CASSIPRTPMGNEQFF. In DNA, the CDR3 is TGTGCCAGTAGTATCCCCCGGACTCCGATGGGGAATGAGCAGTTCTTC.

This chain connects TRBV2 to TRBJ1-2, with D unresolved. Germline V gene data show CDR1 as SNHLY and CDR2 as FYNNEI. CDR3 length: 11 amino acids. V was clipped by 5 bases and J by 8 bases, with 9 bases between them. CDR3 amino acids: CASSQTGGYTF. CDR3 bases: TGTGCCAGCAGTCAGACGGGGGGCTACACCTTC.

J is TRBJ2-7 and V is TRBV7-2; 13 nucleotides agree with TRBD2. The germline V gene encodes CDR1 SGHTA and CDR2 FQGNSA. The junction had 11 bases not matched to a gene; V was cut back by 8 bases and J by 7 bases. The CDR3 is 15 residues long. CDR3 in amino acids: CASGSGLAGAREQYF. CDR3 DNA sequence: TGTGCCAGCGGCTCTGGACTAGCGGGAGCGAGGGAGCAGTACTTC.

This chain uses TRBV9 with TRBJ2-3, with a possible D match to TRBD1 (6 bases). V gave up 6 bases and J gave up 3 bases, with 23 bases separating them. Germline loops: CDR1 SGDLS, CDR2 YYNGEE. The CDR3 is made up of 17 amino acids. The CDR3 sequence is CASNTRGNDIPTDTQYF. In DNA form, the CDR3 reads TGTGCCAGCAACACTAGGGGGAACGACATTCCGACAGATACGCAGTATTTT.

This chain connects TRBV30 to TRBJ1-3, with D perhaps matching TRBD1 (6 bases). V was clipped by 5 bases and J by 0 bases, with 8 bases between them. The germline gives CDR1 GTSNPN, CDR2 SVGIG (reference sequence). This CDR3 comprises 13 residues. Here the CDR3 reads CAWQGFSGNTIYF. The CDR3 nucleotides read TGTGCCTGGCAGGGGTTCTCTGGAAACACCATATATTTT.

This chain connects TRBV4-3 to TRBJ2-1; TRBD1 matches at 8 bases. Trimming at V came to 6 bases and at J to 9 bases, leaving 13 bases not matched to a gene. Looked up from germline, CDR1 is LGHNA and CDR2 is YSLEER. The CDR3 extends over 15 amino acids. The DNA of the CDR3 is TGCGCCAGCAGTCCCGGGACAGGCTATCGGGGTGAGCAGTTCTTC. This encodes CASSPGTGYRGEQFF.

The chain combines TRBV28 with TRBJ2-5, with 11 bases lining up with TRBD2. J gave up 4 bases and V 5 bases, and 6 bases lay outside the gene matches. This CDR3 comprises 15 residues. CDR1 is MDHEN and CDR2 is SYDVKM in the germline V gene. The CDR3 DNA follows: TGTGCCAGCAGTCGCCTAGCGGGGGGAAGAGAGACCCAGTACTTC. This gives the protein CASSRLAGGRETQYF.

The rearrangement links TRBV5-6 to TRBJ1-4; maybe TRBD1 (6 bases). The V and J ends lost 3 bases and 0 bases respectively, with 12 bases between them. This CDR3 is 16 amino acids long. Germline CDR1 SGHDT, CDR2 YYEEEE. CDR3 coding DNA: TGTGCCAGCAGCTCGGACAGTTTTCCAACTAATGAAAAACTGTTTTTT. Protein product: CASSSDSFPTNEKLFF.

This chain connects TRBV28 to TRBJ2-4; perhaps TRBD1 as D (5 bases). Germline-derived CDR1 and CDR2 are MDHEN and SYDVKM. Deletions cut 3 bases from V and 7 bases from J, with 16 bases between. The CDR3 is made up of 15 amino acids. CDR3 sequence (DNA): TGTGCCAGCAGTTTTAAAGGGCGGCCAGGGAACATTCAGTACTTC. This translates into CASSFKGRPGNIQYF.

V usage is TRBV5-1 and J usage is TRBJ1-2, with 8 nucleotides matching TRBD1. Trimming removed 4 bases from V and 4 bases from J; junction bases left unmatched: 6. In germline, CDR1 is SGHRS, CDR2 YFSETQ. The CDR3 has 14 amino acids. CDR3 in amino acids: CASSLTGVLYGYTF. The CDR3, as DNA: TGCGCCAGCAGCCTGACAGGGGTGCTCTATGGCTACACCTTC.

This CDR3 reads CASSPGGTGAHEQYF. In DNA form, the CDR3 reads TGCGCCAGCAGCCCCGGGGGGACAGGGGCCCACGAGCAGTACTTC. The genes are TRBV5-1 and TRBJ2-7; TRBD1 aligns across 10 bases. The J segment lost 5 bases and the V segment lost 4 bases, leaving 9 bases of the junction unmatched. The CDR3 contains 15 residues. Looked up from germline, CDR1 is SGHRS and CDR2 is YFSETQ. Based on the CDR3 plus reference TRBV5-1 and TRBJ2-7, the full variable domain is KAGVTQTPRYLIKTRGQQVTLSCSPISGHRSVSWYQQTPGQGLQFLFEYFSETQRNKGNFPGRFSGRQFSNSRSEMNVSTLELGDSALYLCASSPGGTGAHEQYFGPGTRLTVT.

In its sample, this clone was seen once. This chain links TRBV5-6 with TRBJ2-5, with TRBD1 identical over 11 bases. The junction had 11 bases not matched to a gene; V was cut back by 4 bases and J by 0 bases. The CDR3 is made up of 18 amino acids. Germline lookup yields CDR1 SGHDT and CDR2 YYEEEE. The CDR3 DNA sequence: TGTGCCAGCAGCCATACGGACAGGGGGCTTATTTACCAAGAGACCCAGTACTTC. Encoded protein: CASSHTDRGLIYQETQYF.

The rearrangement uses TRBV27 and TRBJ1-1; 10 bases line up with TRBD1. Germline V gives CDR1 MNHEY, CDR2 SMNVEV (reference sequence). V lost 6 bases, J lost 0 bases, and 4 bases stayed unmatched. CDR3 size: 15 residues. The CDR3 region is CASRAGTGVNTEAFF. CDR3 coding DNA: TGTGCCAGCAGGGCCGGGACAGGGGTGAACACTGAAGCTTTCTTT.

This chain joins TRBV5-1 and TRBJ1-6, with TRBD1 identical over 10 bases. V shed 4 bases, J shed 7 bases, and the junction held 5 bases outside the gene matches. This CDR3 is 15 amino acids long. Germline values: CDR1 SGHRS, CDR2 YFSETQ. The CDR3 here is CASSIEDRGNSPLHF. CDR3 in DNA: TGCGCCAGCAGCATAGAGGACAGGGGGAATTCACCCCTCCACTTT.

Only one count was recorded for this clone. The genes are TRBV6-1 and TRBJ2-4, with D tentatively TRBD2 (5 bases). V gave up 8 bases and J gave up 9 bases, with 20 bases separating them. The CDR3 is made up of 14 amino acids. The germline V gene encodes CDR1 MNHNS and CDR2 SASEGT. Here the CDR3 DNA reads TGTGCCAGCGCCGCTGACCCTAATGGGAGCATTCAGTACTTC. Amino acid sequence: CASAADPNGSIQYF.

The V call is TRBV6-1, the J call TRBJ2-4, with 7 nucleotides matching TRBD2. Germline V gene data show CDR1 as MNHNS and CDR2 as SASEGT. V lost 4 bases to trimming and J lost 7 bases; unmatched junction nucleotides: 4. CDR3 length equals 13 residues. CDR3 amino acids: CASSAREGNIQYF. Here the CDR3 DNA reads TGTGCCAGCAGTGCAAGGGAGGGGAACATTCAGTACTTC.

The genes are TRBV7-8 and TRBJ2-1, with 7 positions matching TRBD2. The germline CDR1 and CDR2 sequences are SGHVS and FQNEAQ. The V gene end was trimmed by 1 base and the J gene end by 6 bases; junction bases not matched to a gene: 15. The CDR3 covers 18 residues. The CDR3 sequence is CASSLGGLLGLVGNEQFF. In DNA, the CDR3 is TGTGCCAGCAGCTTAGGGGGACTTCTTGGACTAGTGGGCAATGAGCAGTTCTTC. Full variable domain (remainder filled in from reference TRBV7-8 and TRBJ2-1): GAGVSQSPRYKVAKRGQDVALRCDPISGHVSLFWYQQALGQGPEFLTYFQNEAQLDKSGLPSDRFFAERPEGSVSTLKIQRTQQEDSAVYLCASSLGGLLGLVGNEQFFGPGTRLTVL.

The sample holds one count of this clone. The rearrangement links TRBV28 to TRBJ1-4; 8 bases are a match to TRBD1. Germline lookup yields CDR1 MDHEN and CDR2 SYDVKM. Trimming cost V 6 bases and J 7 bases; bases outside gene matches: 7. This CDR3 comprises 14 residues. CDR3 DNA sequence: TGTGCCAGCAGCTTCCGGACAGGGACTGAAAAACTGTTTTTT. Translated: CASSFRTGTEKLFF.

The V gene is TRBV6-5, the J gene TRBJ1-2; unclear D gene. V lost 2 bases and J 7 bases, leaving 14 bases between the germline ends. Germline V gene lookup returns CDR1 MNHEY and CDR2 SVGAGI. CDR3 length: 14 residues. The CDR3 spells CASSYIGGLRGYTF. As DNA, the CDR3 is TGTGCCAGCAGTTACATCGGAGGGCTTCGTGGCTACACCTTC.

The genes are TRBV9 and TRBJ2-7; 7 bases agree with TRBD2. The CDR3 is made up of 19 amino acids. Germline lookup yields CDR1 SGDLS and CDR2 YYNGEE. Trimming at V came to 0 bases and at J to 2 bases, leaving 17 bases not matched to a gene. The CDR3 loop reads CASSVVLVPASGPAYEQYF. CDR3 nucleotide sequence: TGTGCCAGCAGCGTAGTTCTGGTTCCCGCTAGCGGCCCCGCCTACGAGCAGTACTTC.

This rearrangement joins TRBV7-9 to TRBJ2-1; 7 positions match TRBD2. The trim removed 2 bases at V and 4 bases at J, leaving 5 bases unmatched. The CDR3 totals 15 residues. Looked up from germline, CDR1 is SEHNR and CDR2 is FQNEAQ (reference sequence). CDR3 DNA: TGTGCCAGCAGCTTACTAGCGGTAACATACAATGAGCAGTTCTTC. Translation: CASSLLAVTYNEQFF.

CDR3 in DNA: TGTGCCAGCAGCTCTGGACTTCTTCGTGAGCAGTACTTC. Translated: CASSSGLLREQYF. The J gene is TRBJ2-7, the V gene TRBV11-3; a weak D match, TRBD2 (5 bases). Germline CDR1 and CDR2: SGHNT and YENEEA. This CDR3 comprises 13 residues. The V end was cut by 4 bases, the J end by 7 bases, with 14 bases between.

This clone showed up just a few times. The rearrangement links TRBV5-1 to TRBJ2-5, with 9 bases fitting TRBD2. J lost 1 base, V lost 4 bases, and 17 bases had no gene match. The CDR3 is made up of 19 amino acids. Per germline, CDR1 SGHRS and CDR2 YFSETQ. CDR3 nucleotides: TGCGCCAGCAGCCCCCTTGGTAGCGGGAGTGCGTCAATCCAAGAGACCCAGTACTTC. Its protein is CASSPLGSGSASIQETQYF.

This chain links TRBV7-3 with TRBJ2-5; D is possibly TRBD2 (6 bases). The CDR3 covers 15 residues. V lost 5 bases, J lost 5 bases, and 18 bases lay in between. CDR1 and CDR2 from the germline V gene are SGHTA and FQGTGA. The CDR3 region is CASSPYRGGMETQYF. CDR3 nucleotides: TGTGCCAGCAGCCCATACCGGGGAGGTATGGAGACCCAGTACTTC.

The J gene is TRBJ2-1, the V gene TRBV11-2; D is unclear. Germline V gene lookup returns CDR1 SGHAT and CDR2 FQNNGV. Trimming removed 4 bases at V and 5 bases at J, with 9 bases between. This CDR3 is built from 13 residues. The CDR3: CASSYIVNNEQFF. DNA for the CDR3: TGTGCCAGCAGCTATATAGTGAACAATGAGCAGTTCTTC.